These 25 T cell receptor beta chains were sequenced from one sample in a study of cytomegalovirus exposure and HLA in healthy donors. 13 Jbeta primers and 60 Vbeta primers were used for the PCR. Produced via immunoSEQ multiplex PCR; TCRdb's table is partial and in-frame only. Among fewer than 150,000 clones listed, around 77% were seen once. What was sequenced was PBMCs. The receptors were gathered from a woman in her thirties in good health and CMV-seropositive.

In nucleotides, the CDR3 is TGTGCCAGTAGTATCGGCAGGGGGTATCTGGACACTGAAGCTTTCTTT. This translates into CASSIGRGYLDTEAFF. This chain uses TRBV19 with TRBJ1-1; 7 bases map to TRBD1. With V trimmed by 3 bases and J by 3 bases, 10 bases remained unmatched. This CDR3 is built from 16 residues. CDR1 is LNHDA, CDR2 SQIVND, per germline (reference sequence). Full variable domain (rest looked up from reference TRBV19 and TRBJ1-1): DGGITQSPKYLFRKEGQNVTLSCEQNLNHDAMYWYRQDPGQGLRLIYYSQIVNDFQKGDIAEGYSVSREKKESFPLTVTSAQKNPTAFYLCASSIGRGYLDTEAFFGQGTRLTVV.

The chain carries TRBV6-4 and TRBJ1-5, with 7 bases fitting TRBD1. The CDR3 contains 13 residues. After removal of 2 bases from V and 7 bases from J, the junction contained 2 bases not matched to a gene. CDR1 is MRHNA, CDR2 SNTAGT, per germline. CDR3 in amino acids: CASSDDRDQPQHF. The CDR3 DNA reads TGTGCCAGCAGTGACGACAGGGACCAGCCCCAGCATTTT.

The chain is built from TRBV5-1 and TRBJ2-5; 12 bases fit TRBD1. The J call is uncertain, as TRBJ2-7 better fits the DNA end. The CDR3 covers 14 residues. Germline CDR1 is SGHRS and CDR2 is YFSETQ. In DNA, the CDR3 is TGCGCCAGCAGGGCCGGGACAGGGGGCCACGAGCAGTACTTC. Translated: CASRAGTGGHEQYF.

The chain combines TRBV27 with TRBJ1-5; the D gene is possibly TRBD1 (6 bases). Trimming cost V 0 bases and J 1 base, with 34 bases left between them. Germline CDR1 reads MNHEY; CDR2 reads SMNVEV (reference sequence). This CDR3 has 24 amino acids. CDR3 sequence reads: CASSLSMRGGRALGKTGSNQPQHF. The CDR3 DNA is TGTGCCAGCAGTTTATCGATGAGGGGGGGCCGAGCACTCGGAAAAACGGGGAGCAATCAGCCCCAGCATTTT.

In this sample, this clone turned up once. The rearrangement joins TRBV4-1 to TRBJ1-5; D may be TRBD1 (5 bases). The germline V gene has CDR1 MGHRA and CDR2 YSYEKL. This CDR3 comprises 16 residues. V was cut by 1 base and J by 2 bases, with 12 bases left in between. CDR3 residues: CASSQAGQGRNQPQHF. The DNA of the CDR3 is TGCGCCAGCAGCCAAGCAGGTCAGGGTCGCAATCAGCCCCAGCATTTT.

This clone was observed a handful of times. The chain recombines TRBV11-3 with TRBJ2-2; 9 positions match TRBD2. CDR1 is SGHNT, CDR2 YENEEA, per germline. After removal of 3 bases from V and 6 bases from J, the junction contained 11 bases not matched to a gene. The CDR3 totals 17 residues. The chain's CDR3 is CASSLVRGAGGPGELFF. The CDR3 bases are TGTGCCAGCAGCTTGGTTCGGGGAGCGGGAGGCCCCGGGGAGCTGTTTTTT. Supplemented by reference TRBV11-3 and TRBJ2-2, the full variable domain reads EAGVVQSPRYKIIEKKQPVAFWCNPISGHNTLYWYLQNLGQGPELLIRYENEEAVDDSQLPKDRFSAERLKGVDSTLKIQPAELGDSAVYLCASSLVRGAGGPGELFFGEGSRLTVL.

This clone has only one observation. The CDR3 sequence is CASSLVREGRSPLHF. CDR3 coding DNA: TGTGCCAGCAGCTTAGTACGGGAGGGAAGGTCACCCCTCCACTTT. The rearrangement joins TRBV7-8 to TRBJ1-6; D is unresolved. CDR3 length: 15 residues. V lost 1 base and J 10 bases, leaving 14 bases between the germline ends. The V gene's germline CDR1 is SGHVS and CDR2 FQNEAQ.

For the CDR3, the DNA is TGCGCCAGCAGCTTAGGACAGGGCGCTAACTACGAGCAGTACTTC. Amino acid sequence: CASSLGQGANYEQYF. V usage is TRBV5-1 and J usage is TRBJ2-7; 8 bases line up with TRBD1. Germline CDR1 and CDR2: SGHRS and YFSETQ. V was clipped by 2 bases and J by 3 bases; unmatched bases: 7. The CDR3 contains 15 residues.

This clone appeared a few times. The CDR3 sequence: CASSLRVGDSPLHF. In DNA, the CDR3 is TGCGCCAGCAGCCTGCGGGTTGGAGATTCACCCCTCCACTTT. This chain uses TRBV4-1 with TRBJ1-6; D is unclear. Germline assignment: CDR1 MGHRA and CDR2 YSYEKL. The CDR3 is 14 residues long. Trimming took off 4 bases at V and 8 bases at J, with 12 bases between the two ends.

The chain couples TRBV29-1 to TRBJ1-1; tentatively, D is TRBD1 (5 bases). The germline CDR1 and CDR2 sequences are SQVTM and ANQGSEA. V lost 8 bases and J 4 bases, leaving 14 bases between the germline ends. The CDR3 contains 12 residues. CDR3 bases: TGCAGCTTTGGTGGACACTCCACTGAAGCTTTCTTT. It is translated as CSFGGHSTEAFF. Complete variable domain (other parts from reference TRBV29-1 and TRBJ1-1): SAVISQKPSRDICQRGTSLTIQCQVDSQVTMMFWYRQQPGQSLTLIATANQGSEATYESGFVIDKFPISRPNLTFSTLTVSNMSPEDSSIYLCSFGGHSTEAFFGQGTRLTVV.

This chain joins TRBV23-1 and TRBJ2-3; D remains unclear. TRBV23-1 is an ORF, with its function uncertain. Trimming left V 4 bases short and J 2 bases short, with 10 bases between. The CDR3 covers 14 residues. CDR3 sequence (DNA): TGCGCCAGCAGTCTAGATAGATACACAGATACGCAGTATTTT. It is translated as CASSLDRYTDTQYF.

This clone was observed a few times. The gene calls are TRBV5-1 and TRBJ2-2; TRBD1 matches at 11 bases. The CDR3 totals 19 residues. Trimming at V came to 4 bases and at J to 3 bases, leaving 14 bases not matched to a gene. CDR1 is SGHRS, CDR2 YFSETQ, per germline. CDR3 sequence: CASSRVPGQGGPYTGELFF. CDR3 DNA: TGCGCCAGCAGCCGGGTACCGGGACAGGGGGGGCCATACACCGGGGAGCTGTTTTTT.

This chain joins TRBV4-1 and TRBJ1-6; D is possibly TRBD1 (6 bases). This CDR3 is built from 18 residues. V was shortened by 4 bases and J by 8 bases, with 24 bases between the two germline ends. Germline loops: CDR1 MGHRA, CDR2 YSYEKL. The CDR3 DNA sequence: TGCGCCAGCAGCCCGCCTCGAGGGGGGGCGTTAGAGGATTCACCCCTCCACTTT. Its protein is CASSPPRGGALEDSPLHF.

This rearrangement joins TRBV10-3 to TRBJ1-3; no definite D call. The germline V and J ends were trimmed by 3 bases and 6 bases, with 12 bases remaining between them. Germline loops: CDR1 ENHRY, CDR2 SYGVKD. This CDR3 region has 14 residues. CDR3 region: CAISEIGPQNTIYF. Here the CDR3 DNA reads TGTGCCATCAGTGAAATTGGCCCTCAAAACACCATATATTTT.

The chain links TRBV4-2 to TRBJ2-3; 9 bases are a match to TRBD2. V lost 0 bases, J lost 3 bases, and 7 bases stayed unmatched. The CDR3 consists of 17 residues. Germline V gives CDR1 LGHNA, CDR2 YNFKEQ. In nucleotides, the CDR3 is TGTGCCAGCAGCCAAGAGTCGTCTAGCGGGGTGACAGATACGCAGTATTTT. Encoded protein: CASSQESSSGVTDTQYF.

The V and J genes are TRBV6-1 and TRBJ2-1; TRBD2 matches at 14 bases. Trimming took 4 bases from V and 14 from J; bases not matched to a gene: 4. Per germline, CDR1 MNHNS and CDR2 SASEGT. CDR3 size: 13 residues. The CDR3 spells CASSASTSGREFF. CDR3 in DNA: TGTGCCAGCAGTGCCTCGACTAGCGGGAGGGAGTTCTTC.

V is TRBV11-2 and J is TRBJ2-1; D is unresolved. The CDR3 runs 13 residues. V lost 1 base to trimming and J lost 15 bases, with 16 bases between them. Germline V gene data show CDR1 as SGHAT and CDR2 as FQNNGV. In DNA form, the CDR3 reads TGTGCCAGCAGCTTAGGCCCGGCTAGTTTGCCGTTCTTC. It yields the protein CASSLGPASLPFF.

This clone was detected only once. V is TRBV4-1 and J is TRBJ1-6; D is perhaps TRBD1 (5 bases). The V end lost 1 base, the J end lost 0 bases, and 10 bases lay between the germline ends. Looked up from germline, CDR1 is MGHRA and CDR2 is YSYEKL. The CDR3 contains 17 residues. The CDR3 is CASSQVTVYSYNSPLHF. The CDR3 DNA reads TGCGCCAGCAGCCAAGTGACAGTTTACTCCTATAATTCACCCCTCCACTTT.

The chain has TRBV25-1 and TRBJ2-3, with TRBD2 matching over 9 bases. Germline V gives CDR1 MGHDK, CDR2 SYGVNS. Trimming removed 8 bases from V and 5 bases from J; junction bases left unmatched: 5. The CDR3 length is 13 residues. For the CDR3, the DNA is TGTGCCAGCTGTCTAGCGGGACGAGATACGCAGTATTTT. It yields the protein CASCLAGRDTQYF. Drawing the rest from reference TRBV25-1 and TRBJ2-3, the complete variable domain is EADIYQTPRYLVIGTGKKITLECSQTMGHDKMYWYQQDPGMELHLIHYSYGVNSTEKGDLSSESTVSRIRTEHFPLTLESARPSHTSQYLCASCLAGRDTQYFGPGTRLTVL.

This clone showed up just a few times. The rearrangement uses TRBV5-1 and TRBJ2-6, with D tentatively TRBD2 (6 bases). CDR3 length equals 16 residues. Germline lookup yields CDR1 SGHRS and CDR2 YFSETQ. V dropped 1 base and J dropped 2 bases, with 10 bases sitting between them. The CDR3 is CASSLRGGAGANVLTF. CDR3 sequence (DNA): TGCGCCAGCAGCTTGAGGGGAGGAGCTGGGGCCAACGTCCTGACTTTC.

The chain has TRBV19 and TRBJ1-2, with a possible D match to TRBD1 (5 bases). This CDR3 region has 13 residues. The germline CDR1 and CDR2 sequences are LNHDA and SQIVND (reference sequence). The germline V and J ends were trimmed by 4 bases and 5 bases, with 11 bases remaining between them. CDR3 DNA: TGTGCCAGTAGTACGACAGCCCGATATGGCTACACCTTC. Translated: CASSTTARYGYTF.

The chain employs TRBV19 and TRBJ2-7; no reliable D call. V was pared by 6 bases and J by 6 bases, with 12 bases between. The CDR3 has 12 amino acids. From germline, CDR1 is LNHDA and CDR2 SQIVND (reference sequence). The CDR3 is CASSVGLREQYF. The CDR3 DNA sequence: TGTGCCAGTAGCGTTGGGCTTCGCGAGCAGTACTTC.

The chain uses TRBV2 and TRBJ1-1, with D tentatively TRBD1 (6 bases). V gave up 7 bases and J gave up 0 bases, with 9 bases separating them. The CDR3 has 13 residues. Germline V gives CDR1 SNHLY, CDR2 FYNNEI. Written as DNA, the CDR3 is TGTGCCAGCAAGGGGGTAATGAACACTGAAGCTTTCTTT. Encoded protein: CASKGVMNTEAFF.

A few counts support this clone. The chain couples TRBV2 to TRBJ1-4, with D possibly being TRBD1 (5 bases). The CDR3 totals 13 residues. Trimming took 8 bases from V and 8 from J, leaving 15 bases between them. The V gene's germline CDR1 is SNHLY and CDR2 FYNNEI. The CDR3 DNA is TGTGCCAGCGTTTACAGGCCCCGGGAAAAACTGTTTTTT. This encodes CASVYRPREKLFF.

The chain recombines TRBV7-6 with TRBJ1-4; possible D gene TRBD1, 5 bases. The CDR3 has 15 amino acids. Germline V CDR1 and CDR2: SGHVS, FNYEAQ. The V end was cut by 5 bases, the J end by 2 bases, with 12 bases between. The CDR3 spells CASSAKQDTNEKLFF. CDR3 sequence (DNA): TGTGCCAGCAGCGCCAAACAGGATACTAATGAAAAACTGTTTTTT.